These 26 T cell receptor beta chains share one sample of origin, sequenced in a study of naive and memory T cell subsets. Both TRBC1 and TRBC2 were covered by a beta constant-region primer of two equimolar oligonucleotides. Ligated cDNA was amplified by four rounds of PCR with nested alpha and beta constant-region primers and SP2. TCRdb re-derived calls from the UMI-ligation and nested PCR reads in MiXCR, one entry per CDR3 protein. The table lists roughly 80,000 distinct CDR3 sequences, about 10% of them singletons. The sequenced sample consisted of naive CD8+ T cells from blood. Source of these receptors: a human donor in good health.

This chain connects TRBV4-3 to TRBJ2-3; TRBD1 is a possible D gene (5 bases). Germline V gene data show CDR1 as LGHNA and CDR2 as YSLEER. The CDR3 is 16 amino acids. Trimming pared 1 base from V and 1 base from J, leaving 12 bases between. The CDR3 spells CASSQAAGLGTDTQYF. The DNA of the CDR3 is TGCGCCAGCAGCCAAGCGGCAGGGCTTGGCACAGATACGCAGTATTTT.

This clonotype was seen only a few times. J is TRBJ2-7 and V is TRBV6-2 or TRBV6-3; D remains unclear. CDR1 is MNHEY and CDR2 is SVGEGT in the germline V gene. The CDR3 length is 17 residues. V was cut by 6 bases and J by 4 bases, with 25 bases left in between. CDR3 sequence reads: CASSPAVRVGLGYEQYF. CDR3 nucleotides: TGTGCCAGCAGCCCGGCGGTACGCGTGGGTCTAGGGTACGAGCAGTACTTC.

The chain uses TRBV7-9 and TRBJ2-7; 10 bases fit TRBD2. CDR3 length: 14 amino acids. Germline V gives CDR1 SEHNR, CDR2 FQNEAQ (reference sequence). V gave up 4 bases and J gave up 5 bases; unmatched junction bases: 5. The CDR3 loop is CASSSSGRVDEQYF. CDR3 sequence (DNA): TGTGCCAGCAGCTCTAGCGGGAGAGTCGACGAGCAGTACTTC.

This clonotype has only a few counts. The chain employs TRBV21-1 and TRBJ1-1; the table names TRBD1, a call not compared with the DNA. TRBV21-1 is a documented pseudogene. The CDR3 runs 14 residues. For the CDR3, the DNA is TGTGCCCGGACAGAGGACAGGGCGAACACTGAAGCTTTCTTT. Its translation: CARTEDRANTEAFF.

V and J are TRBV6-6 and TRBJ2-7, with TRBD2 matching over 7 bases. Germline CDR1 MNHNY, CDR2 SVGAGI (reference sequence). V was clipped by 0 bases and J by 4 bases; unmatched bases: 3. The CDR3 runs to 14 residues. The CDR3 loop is CASSYSAGAYEQYF. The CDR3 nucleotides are TGTGCCAGCAGTTACTCGGCGGGAGCTTACGAGCAGTACTTC.

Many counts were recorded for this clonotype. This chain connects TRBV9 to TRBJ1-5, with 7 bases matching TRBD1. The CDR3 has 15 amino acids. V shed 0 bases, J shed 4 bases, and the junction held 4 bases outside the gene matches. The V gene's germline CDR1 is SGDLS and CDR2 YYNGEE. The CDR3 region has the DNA TGTGCCAGCAGCGTAGGACAGGGCCTAAATCAGCCCCAGCATTTT. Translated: CASSVGQGLNQPQHF.

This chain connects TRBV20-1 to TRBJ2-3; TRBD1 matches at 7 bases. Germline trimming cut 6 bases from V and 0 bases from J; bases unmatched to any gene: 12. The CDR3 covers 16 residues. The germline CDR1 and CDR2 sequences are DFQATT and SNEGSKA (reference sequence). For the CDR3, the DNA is TGCAGTGCAGAAACTGGGACAGCAGCTAGCACAGATACGCAGTATTTT. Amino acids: CSAETGTAASTDTQYF.

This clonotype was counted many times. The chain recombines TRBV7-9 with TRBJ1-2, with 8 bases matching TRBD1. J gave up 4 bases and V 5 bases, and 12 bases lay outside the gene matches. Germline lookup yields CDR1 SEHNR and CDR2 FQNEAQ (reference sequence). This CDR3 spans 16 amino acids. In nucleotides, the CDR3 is TGTGCCAGCAGCCGGACAGGGAAGATTGTTACCTATGGCTACACCTTC. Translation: CASSRTGKIVTYGYTF.

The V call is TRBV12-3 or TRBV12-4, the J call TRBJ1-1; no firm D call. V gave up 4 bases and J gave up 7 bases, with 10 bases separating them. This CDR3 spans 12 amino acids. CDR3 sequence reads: CASSYGGYEAFF. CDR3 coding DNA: TGTGCCAGCAGTTACGGAGGGTATGAAGCTTTCTTT.

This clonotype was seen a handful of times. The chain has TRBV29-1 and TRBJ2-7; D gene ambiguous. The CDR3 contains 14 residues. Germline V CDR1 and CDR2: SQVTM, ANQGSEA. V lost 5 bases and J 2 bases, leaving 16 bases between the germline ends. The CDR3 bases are TGCAGCGTTTTTGGCGGCGGATTCCCCTACGAGCAGTACTTC. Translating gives CSVFGGGFPYEQYF.

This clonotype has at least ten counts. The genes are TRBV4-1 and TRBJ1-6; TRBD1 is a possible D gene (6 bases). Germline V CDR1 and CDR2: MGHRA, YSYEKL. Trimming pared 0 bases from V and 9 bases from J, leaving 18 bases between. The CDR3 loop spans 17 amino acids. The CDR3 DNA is TGCGCCAGCAGCCAAGATCGAGGGGGACGGTCGGGTTCACCCCTCCACTTT. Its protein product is CASSQDRGGRSGSPLHF.

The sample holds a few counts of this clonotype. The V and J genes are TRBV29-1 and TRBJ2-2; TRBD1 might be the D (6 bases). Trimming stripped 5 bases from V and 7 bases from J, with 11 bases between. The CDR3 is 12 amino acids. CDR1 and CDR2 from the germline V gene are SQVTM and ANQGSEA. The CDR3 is CSVFRGGGELFF. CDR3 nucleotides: TGCAGCGTTTTCAGGGGCGGCGGGGAGCTGTTTTTT.

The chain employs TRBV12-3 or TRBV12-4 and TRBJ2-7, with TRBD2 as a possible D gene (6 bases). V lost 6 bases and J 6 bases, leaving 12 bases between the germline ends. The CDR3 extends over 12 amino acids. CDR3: CASSPDYREQYF. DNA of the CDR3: TGTGCCAGCAGCCCGGACTACCGCGAGCAGTACTTC.

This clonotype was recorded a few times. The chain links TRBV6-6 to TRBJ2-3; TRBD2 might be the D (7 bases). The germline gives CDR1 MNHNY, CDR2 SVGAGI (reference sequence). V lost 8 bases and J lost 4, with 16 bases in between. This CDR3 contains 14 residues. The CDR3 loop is CASGGREEADTQYF. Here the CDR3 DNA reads TGTGCCAGCGGGGGCCGGGAGGAGGCAGATACGCAGTATTTT.

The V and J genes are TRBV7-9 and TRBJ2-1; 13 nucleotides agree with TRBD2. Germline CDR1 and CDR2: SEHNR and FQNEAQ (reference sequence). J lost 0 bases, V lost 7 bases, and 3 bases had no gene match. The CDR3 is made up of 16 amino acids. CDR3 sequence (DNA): TGTGCCAGCACCGGGACTAGCGGGGACTCCTACAATGAGCAGTTCTTC. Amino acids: CASTGTSGDSYNEQFF. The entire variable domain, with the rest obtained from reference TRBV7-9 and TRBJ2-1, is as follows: DTGVSQNPRHKITKRGQNVTFRCDPISEHNRLYWYRQTLGQGPEFLTYFQNEAQLEKSRLLSDRFSAERPKGSFSTLEIQRTEQGDSAMYLCASTGTSGDSYNEQFFGPGTRLTVL.

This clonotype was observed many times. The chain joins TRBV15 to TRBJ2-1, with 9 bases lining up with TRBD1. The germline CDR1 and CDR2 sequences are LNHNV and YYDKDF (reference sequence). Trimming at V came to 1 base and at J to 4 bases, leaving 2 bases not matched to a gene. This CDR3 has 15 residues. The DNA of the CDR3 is TGTGCCACCAGCAGAGGGACAGGGGATTACAATGAGCAGTTCTTC. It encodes CATSRGTGDYNEQFF.

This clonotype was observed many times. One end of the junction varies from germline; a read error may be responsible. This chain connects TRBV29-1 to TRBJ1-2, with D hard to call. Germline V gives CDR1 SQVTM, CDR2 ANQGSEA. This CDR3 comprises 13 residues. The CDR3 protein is CSVEDQLNYGYTF. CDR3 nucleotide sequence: TGCAGCGTGGAAGACCAGCTAAACTATGGCTACACCTTC.

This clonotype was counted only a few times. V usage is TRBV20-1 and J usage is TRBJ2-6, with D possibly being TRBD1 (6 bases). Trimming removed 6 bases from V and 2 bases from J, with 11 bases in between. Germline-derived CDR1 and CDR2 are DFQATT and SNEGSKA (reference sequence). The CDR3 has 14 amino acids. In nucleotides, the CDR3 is TGCAGTGCCAAGAGGACAGCTGGGGCCAACGTCCTGACTTTC. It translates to CSAKRTAGANVLTF.

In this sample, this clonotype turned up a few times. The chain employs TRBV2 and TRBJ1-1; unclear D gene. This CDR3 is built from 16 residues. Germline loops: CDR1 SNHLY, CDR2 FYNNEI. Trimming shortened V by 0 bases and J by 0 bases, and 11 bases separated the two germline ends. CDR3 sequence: CASSEARRVLNTEAFF. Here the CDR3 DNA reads TGTGCCAGCAGTGAAGCGCGAAGGGTCCTGAACACTGAAGCTTTCTTT.

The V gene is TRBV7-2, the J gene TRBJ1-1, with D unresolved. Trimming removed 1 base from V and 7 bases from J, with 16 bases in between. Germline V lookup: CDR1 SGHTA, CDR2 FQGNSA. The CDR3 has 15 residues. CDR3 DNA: TGTGCCAGCAGCTTAGGGTTGGGAGGATCGTATGAAGCTTTCTTT. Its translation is CASSLGLGGSYEAFF.

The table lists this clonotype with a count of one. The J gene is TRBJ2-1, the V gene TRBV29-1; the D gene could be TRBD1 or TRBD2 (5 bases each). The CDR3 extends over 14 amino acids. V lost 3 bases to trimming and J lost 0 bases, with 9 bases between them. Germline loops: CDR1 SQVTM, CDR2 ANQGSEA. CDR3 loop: CSVERGGSYNEQFF. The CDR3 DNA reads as TGCAGCGTTGAGAGGGGTGGCTCCTACAATGAGCAGTTCTTC.

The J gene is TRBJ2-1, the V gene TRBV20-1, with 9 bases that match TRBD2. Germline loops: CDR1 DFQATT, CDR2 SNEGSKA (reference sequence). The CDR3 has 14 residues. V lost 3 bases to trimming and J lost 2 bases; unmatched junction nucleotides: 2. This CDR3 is CSARQRGAYNEQFF. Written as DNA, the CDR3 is TGCAGTGCTAGGCAGCGGGGGGCCTACAATGAGCAGTTCTTC.

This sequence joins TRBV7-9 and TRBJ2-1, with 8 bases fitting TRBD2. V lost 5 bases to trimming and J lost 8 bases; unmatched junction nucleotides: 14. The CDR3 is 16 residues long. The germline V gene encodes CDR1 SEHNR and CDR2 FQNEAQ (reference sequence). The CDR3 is CASSPPSGGPLDEQFF. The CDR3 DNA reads TGTGCCAGCAGCCCTCCATCGGGAGGGCCTCTCGATGAGCAGTTCTTC.

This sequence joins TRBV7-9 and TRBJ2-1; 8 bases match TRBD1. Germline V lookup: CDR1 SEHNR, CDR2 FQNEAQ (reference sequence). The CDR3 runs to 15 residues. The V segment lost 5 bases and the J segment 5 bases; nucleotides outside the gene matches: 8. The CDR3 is CASSGPGQVHNEQFF. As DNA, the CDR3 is TGTGCCAGCAGCGGGCCGGGACAGGTACACAATGAGCAGTTCTTC.

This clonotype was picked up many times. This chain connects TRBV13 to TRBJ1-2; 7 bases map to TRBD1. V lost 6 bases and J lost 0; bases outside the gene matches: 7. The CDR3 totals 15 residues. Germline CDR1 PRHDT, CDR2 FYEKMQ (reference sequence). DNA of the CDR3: TGTGCCAGCAGTTCCCGACAGGGTTCTAACTATGGCTACACCTTC. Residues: CASSSRQGSNYGYTF.

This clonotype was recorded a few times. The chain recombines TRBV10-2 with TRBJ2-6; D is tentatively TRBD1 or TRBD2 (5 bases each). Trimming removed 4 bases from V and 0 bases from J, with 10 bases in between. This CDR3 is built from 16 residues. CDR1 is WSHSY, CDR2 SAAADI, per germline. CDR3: CASSAGASSGANVLTF. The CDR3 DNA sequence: TGCGCCAGCAGTGCCGGGGCCAGCTCTGGGGCCAACGTCCTGACTTTC.